These T cell receptor beta chains were read from a single sample in a study of blood T cell repertoires in COVID-19. The table came from immunoSEQ multiplex PCR; TCRdb's copy has only in-frame clones and leaves some out. The sample holds approximately 90,000 clones, around 90% seen once. Sequencing used peripheral blood. All receptors derive from a woman aged 70-85 years with acute or convalescent COVID-19. Both conserved end residues are trimmed from each CDR3. A D gene is named only where the DNA matches it firmly. Size tells how often a clone was seen (once, few, many) or the class of an expanded clone, and some rows leave it out.

D	size	J	V	CDR3
TRBD1	.	TRBJ1-4	TRBV3-1/TRBV3-2	ASSLRTGGPEKLF
.	.	TRBJ2-7	TRBV6-2/TRBV6-3	ASSYEGMRGYEQY
.	.	TRBJ2-1	TRBV5-1	ASTLSNEQF
.	.	TRBJ1-2	TRBV5-1	ASRPDRIYGYT
TRBD2	.	TRBJ2-7	TRBV30	AWTPAGVHYEQY
.	few	TRBJ2-3	TRBV7-7	ASSPGTTVGTDTQY
.	.	TRBJ1-3	TRBV28	ASTIGPHGGNTIY
.	.	TRBJ1-5	TRBV6-5	ASSFGRNNQPQH
TRBD1	.	TRBJ1-5	TRBV18	ASSSQGQPQH
.	.	TRBJ1-1	TRBV9	ASGRMEKNTEAF
TRBD2	.	TRBJ2-1	TRBV28	ASSFGLAVGNEQF
.	.	TRBJ1-6	TRBV6-5	ASRTTRTENSPLH
TRBD2	.	TRBJ2-7	TRBV15	ATSFSGRNDEQY
.	.	TRBJ1-1	TRBV19	ASSIAGYLNTEAF
.	once	TRBJ2-5	TRBV24-1	ATSDPIDTGKQETQY
TRBD2	.	TRBJ2-3	TRBV6-5	ASKTLAGGTDTQY
.	.	TRBJ1-2	TRBV6-6	ASSYSGAGDPYGYT
.	.	TRBJ1-1	TRBV19	ASSIRPGYTEAF
.	.	TRBJ1-2	TRBV5-1	ASSTGGPRHYGYT
TRBD1	.	TRBJ2-7	TRBV13	ASSSTGGSREQY
.	few	TRBJ2-1	TRBV18	ASSPPEPTGGLNEQF
.	.	TRBJ1-5	TRBV27	ASSLVYSNQPQH
.	.	TRBJ2-2	TRBV14	ASSHYGTKNTGELF
TRBD2	.	TRBJ2-1	TRBV24-1	ATRSGANWNEQF
.	.	TRBJ2-7	TRBV28	ASRTQGSTYEQY
.	once	TRBJ1-6	TRBV27	ASSLISSYNSPLH
.	.	TRBJ1-6	TRBV5-8	ASRKRRSSYNSPLH
TRBD2	.	TRBJ2-1	TRBV7-2	ASSFIRRAGRRVEQF
.	.	TRBJ1-5	TRBV19	ASSTARGQPQH
TRBD1	.	TRBJ2-5	TRBV7-9	ASSSTDRGPETQY
.	few	TRBJ2-7	TRBV21-1	ASSKGQGLYEQY
.	.	TRBJ1-4	TRBV28	ASSLLREKLF
.	.	TRBJ2-7	TRBV4-1	ASSQEGRSGLGEQY
TRBD1	.	TRBJ1-6	TRBV6-1	ASSVNPGQGASPLH
TRBD1	.	TRBJ1-2	TRBV5-1	ASSLGQGASSGYT
.	.	TRBJ2-1	TRBV7-8	ASSLAHSRYNEQF
.	.	TRBJ1-1	TRBV10-2	ASRTGTPNTEAF
.	.	TRBJ2-7	TRBV29-1	SARTTYEQY
.	.	TRBJ1-2	TRBV30	AWSQNYGYT
TRBD2	.	TRBJ2-3	TRBV6-1	ASSDLSGGATDTQY
.	.	TRBJ2-3	TRBV5-1	ASMAPGTDTQY
.	.	TRBJ1-6	TRBV5-6	ASSVAGGRSPLH
.	.	TRBJ2-7	TRBV30	AWSMTGFEQY
.	.	TRBJ1-3	TRBV7-9	ASSFLGAGEGNTIY
.	.	TRBJ2-7	TRBV7-5	ARSLGTGGLGEQY
TRBD2	.	TRBJ2-5	TRBV5-1	ASSRGTSGLQETQY
TRBD1	.	TRBJ1-4	TRBV6-1	ASSEKGAGDLF
.	.	TRBJ1-1	TRBV23-1	ASSQATGTEAF
.	.	TRBJ2-3	TRBV5-1	ASSSTLDNTGPR
.	.	TRBJ1-3	TRBV2	ASSRPGTGNTIY
.	.	TRBJ2-7	TRBV19	ASSIVAGEFGQY